This record looks at one T cell receptor (beta chain) sequence and its context. Its cognate antigen is unknown. The junction departs from the called germline gene at one end, perhaps through a read error. This entry is derived from a study of cytomegalovirus exposure and HLA in healthy donors. General observations from the study: Reports described diagnosis of cytomegalovirus status by the classifier as highly specific and sensitive.

Germline V gives CDR1 SQVTM, CDR2 ANQGSEA. CDR3 length: 17 amino acids. In the PCR, 60 Vbeta and 13 Jbeta primers were used. Generated by immunoSEQ multiplex PCR, the TCRdb table keeps only in-frame clones and is missing some. Seen here are approximately 54,000 clones, roughly 85% observed once, and the top ten hold less than 4%. This rearrangement joins TRBV29-1 to TRBJ2-6; 7 bases are shared with TRBD1. The sequence was collected from a woman aged 18-29 years in good health and CMV-seronegative. Sequences were obtained from PBMCs. In DNA form, the CDR3 reads TGCAGCGCTCCCGTGGGGACAGCAAGCTCTGGGGCCAACGGCCTGACTTTC. It encodes CSAPVGTASSGANGLTF.